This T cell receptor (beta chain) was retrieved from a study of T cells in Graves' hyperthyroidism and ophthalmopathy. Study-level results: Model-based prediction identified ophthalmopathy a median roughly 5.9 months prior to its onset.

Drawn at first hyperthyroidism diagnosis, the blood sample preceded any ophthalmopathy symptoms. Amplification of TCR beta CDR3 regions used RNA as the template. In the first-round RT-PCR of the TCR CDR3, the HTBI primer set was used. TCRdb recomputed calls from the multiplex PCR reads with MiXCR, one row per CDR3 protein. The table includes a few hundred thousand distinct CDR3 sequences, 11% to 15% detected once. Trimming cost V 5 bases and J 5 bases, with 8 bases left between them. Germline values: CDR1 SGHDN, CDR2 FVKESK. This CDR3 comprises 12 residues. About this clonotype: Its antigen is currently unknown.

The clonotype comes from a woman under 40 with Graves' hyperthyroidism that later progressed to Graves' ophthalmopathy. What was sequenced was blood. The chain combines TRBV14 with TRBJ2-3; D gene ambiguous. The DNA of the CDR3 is TGTGCCAGCAGCTGGGCCCAAGATACGCAGTATTTT. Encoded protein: CASSWAQDTQYF.